This T cell receptor (beta chain) was captured in a study of regulatory T cells in long-lasting Graves disease. Looking at the study overall: Duration of antithyroid drug therapy among newly diagnosed Graves' patients was under 3 months.

Germline-derived CDR1 and CDR2 are MGHDK and SYGVNS. The CDR3 is made up of 17 amino acids. V lost 6 bases and J lost 6, with 23 bases in between. Regarding time point: newly diagnosed GD, antithyroid drugs for less than 3 months. PBMCs provided the RNA from which the TCR library was made. Construction of the TCR beta libraries employed iRepertoire HTBI primers in conjunction with Arm-PCR of CDR3 regions. TCRdb used MiXCR to reprocess the multiplex PCR reads, holding one entry per CDR3 protein. Of hundreds of thousands of distinct CDR3 sequences in the sample, over 14% were seen once. These records were also assigned to another study, of T cells in Graves' hyperthyroidism and ophthalmopathy. That source adds: The HTBI primer set was used in a first-round RT-PCR of the TCR CDR3. In the blood, most expanded thyroid clonotypes above 0.001 appeared as well.

This specimen was peripheral blood mononuclear cells (PBMCs), taken at new diagnosis, from a patient treated with antithyroid drugs. The receptor was isolated from a woman aged 40 to 49 with Graves disease. The gene calls are TRBV25-1 and TRBJ2-2; maybe TRBD2 (6 bases). The DNA for the CDR3 is TGTGCCAGCAGCCCCCCAATTAGCGGTAGTAGGGCCGGGGAGCTGTTTTTT. Translated, it gives CASSPPISGSRAGELFF.